This TCR beta chain was observed in a study of T cell repertoires in cytomegalovirus infection. Study information: Alongside well-studied HLA-B-restricted CMV epitopes, recently identified HLA-C-restricted CMV epitopes were also used. Public TCR beta signature analysis indicated the presence of both CMV infection and matching HLA type. Findings of the study overall: It was HLA-C-restricted CMV-specific TCR beta clonotypes that dominated the response ex vivo.

Worth noting for this clonotype: Antigen: not known.

The V gene end was trimmed by 2 bases and the J gene end by 7 bases; junction bases not matched to a gene: 10. The CDR3 loop spans 16 amino acids. The germline V gene encodes CDR1 DFQATT and CDR2 SNEGSKA (reference sequence). TCRdb fed the reads into MiXCR, producing one record per CDR3 protein. This table has approximately 340,000 distinct CDR3 sequences, around 29% appearing once. The sample was cultured PBMCs, taken from culture after CMV antigen stimulation. The genes are TRBV20-1 and TRBJ2-1, with TRBD2 matching over 11 bases. This TCR was recovered from a human donor in good health (CMV status not recorded). Some clones in this sample may be carry-over from other donors' samples. In DNA, the CDR3 is TGCAGTGCTAGACACCATACTAGCGGGAGACGGAATGAGCAGTTCTTC. It yields the protein CSARHHTSGRRNEQFF.